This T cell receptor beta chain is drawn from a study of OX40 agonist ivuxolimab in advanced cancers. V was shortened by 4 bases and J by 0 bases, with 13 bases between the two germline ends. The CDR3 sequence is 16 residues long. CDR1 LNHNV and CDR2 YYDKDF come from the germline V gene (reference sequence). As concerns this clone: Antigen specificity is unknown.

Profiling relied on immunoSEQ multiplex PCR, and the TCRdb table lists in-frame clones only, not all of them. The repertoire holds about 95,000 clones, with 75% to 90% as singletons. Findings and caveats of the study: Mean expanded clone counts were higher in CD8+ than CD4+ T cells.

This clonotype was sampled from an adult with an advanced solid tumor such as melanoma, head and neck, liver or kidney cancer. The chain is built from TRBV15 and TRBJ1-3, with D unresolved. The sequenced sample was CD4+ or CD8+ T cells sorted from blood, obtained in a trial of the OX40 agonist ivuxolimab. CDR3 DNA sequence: TGTGCCACCAGCACGAGATTGGGCCTCTCTGGAAACACCATATATTTT. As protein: CATSTRLGLSGNTIYF.